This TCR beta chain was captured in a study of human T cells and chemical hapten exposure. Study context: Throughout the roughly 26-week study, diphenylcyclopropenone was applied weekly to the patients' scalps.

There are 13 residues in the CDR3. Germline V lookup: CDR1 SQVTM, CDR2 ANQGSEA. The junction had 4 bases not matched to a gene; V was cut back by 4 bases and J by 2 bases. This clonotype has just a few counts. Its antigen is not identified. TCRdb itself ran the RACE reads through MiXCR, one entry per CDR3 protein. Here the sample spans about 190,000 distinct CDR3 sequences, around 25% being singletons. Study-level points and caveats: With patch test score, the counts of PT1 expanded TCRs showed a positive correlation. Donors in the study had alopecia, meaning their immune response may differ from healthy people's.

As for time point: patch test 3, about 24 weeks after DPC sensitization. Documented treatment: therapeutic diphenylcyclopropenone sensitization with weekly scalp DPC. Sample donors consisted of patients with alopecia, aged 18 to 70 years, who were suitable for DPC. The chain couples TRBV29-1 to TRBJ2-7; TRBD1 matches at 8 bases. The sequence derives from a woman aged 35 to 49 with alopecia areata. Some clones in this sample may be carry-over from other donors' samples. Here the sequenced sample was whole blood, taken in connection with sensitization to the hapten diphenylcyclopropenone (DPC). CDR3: CSVGPDRAYEQYF. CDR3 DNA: TGCAGCGTTGGTCCGGACAGGGCCTACGAGCAGTACTTC.